The 31 T cell receptor beta chains reported below all come from one sample, sequenced in a study of cytomegalovirus exposure and HLA in healthy donors. PCR used 60 Vbeta primers and 13 Jbeta primers. Using immunoSEQ multiplex PCR, the repertoire was profiled, and TCRdb retains in-frame clones only, with some absent. Of about 94,000 clones listed, around 66% are singletons. The specimen sequenced was PBMCs. These receptors all stem from a young man in good health and CMV-seronegative.

The CDR3 nucleotides read TGTGCCAGCAGTTTGACAGAGAACTATGGCTACACCTTC. Translated, it gives CASSLTENYGYTF. The rearrangement uses TRBV28 and TRBJ1-2; weak D call: TRBD1 (5 bases). V was cut by 3 bases and J by 2 bases, with 7 bases left in between. The CDR3 has 13 residues. The germline CDR1 and CDR2 sequences are MDHEN and SYDVKM.

The chain couples TRBV30 to TRBJ2-6, with 8 bases matching TRBD1. CDR1 is GTSNPN, CDR2 SVGIG, per germline (reference sequence). The junction had 1 base not matched to a gene; V was cut back by 1 base and J by 8 bases. The CDR3 loop spans 13 amino acids. CDR3 DNA sequence: TGTGCCTGGAGTGGGACAGGGACCAACGTCCTGACTTTC. It codes for CAWSGTGTNVLTF.

V is TRBV4-1 and J is TRBJ1-2; no reliable D call. V gave up 1 base and J gave up 7 bases, with 19 bases separating them. CDR3 length: 16 residues. CDR1 and CDR2 (germline): MGHRA, YSYEKL. The CDR3 DNA reads as TGCGCCAGCAGCCAAGCCCGGACCCTCCTCGGGAGTGGCTACACCTTC. This encodes CASSQARTLLGSGYTF.

This clone has a handful of counts. The V gene is TRBV7-2, the J gene TRBJ2-2; 7 bases are shared with TRBD2. Germline lookup yields CDR1 SGHTA and CDR2 FQGNSA. There are 18 residues in the CDR3. V dropped 5 bases and J dropped 5; count of bases not matched to a gene: 17. The CDR3 DNA sequence: TGTGCCAGCAGCGAGGGGTTTGGGGGAGGGCCGAGAACCGGGGAGCTGTTTTTT. The encoded protein is CASSEGFGGGPRTGELFF.

This clone was counted only a few times. The chain carries TRBV6-5 and TRBJ1-5, with 7 bases identical to TRBD1. The trim removed 9 bases at V and 1 base at J, leaving 3 bases unmatched. Germline lookup yields CDR1 MNHEY and CDR2 SVGAGI. The CDR3 totals 13 residues. The CDR3 region is CASTTGSNQPQHF. The CDR3 nucleotides read TGTGCCAGTACGACAGGGAGCAATCAGCCCCAGCATTTT.

This chain links TRBV25-1 with TRBJ2-7; TRBD1 agrees at 10 bases. CDR3 length equals 14 residues. Per the germline V gene, CDR1 is MGHDK and CDR2 is SYGVNS. Trimming removed 4 bases from V and 5 bases from J; junction bases left unmatched: 5. CDR3 protein: CASSGQGALDEQYF. The CDR3 nucleotides are TGTGCCAGCAGTGGACAGGGGGCACTGGACGAGCAGTACTTC.

The CDR3 DNA reads as TGTGCCAGCAGCTTACGAGGCGGGAGCCAAGAGACCCAGTACTTC. Its translation is CASSLRGGSQETQYF. V usage is TRBV7-3 and J usage is TRBJ2-5; 7 bases agree with TRBD2. The V gene end was trimmed by 2 bases and the J gene end by 1 base; junction bases not matched to a gene: 4. The CDR3 totals 15 residues. Germline V CDR1 and CDR2: SGHTA, FQGTGA.

V is TRBV28 and J is TRBJ2-7; a possible D gene is TRBD1 (5 bases). Looked up from germline, CDR1 is MDHEN and CDR2 is SYDVKM. With 5 bases removed from V and 4 bases from J, the gap between germline ends came to 18 bases. CDR3 length equals 15 residues. CDR3 protein: CASSGVGQGRYEQYF. For the CDR3, the DNA is TGTGCCAGCAGTGGGGTGGGGCAGGGAAGATACGAGCAGTACTTC.

The chain joins TRBV5-1 to TRBJ2-3, with TRBD2 matching 12 bases. Unmatched junction bases numbered 10, after V lost 6 bases and J lost 5 bases. The CDR3 spans 16 residues. CDR1 SGHRS and CDR2 YFSETQ come from the germline V gene. The CDR3: CASTPQPGLAGDTQYF. The CDR3 DNA reads TGCGCCAGCACTCCCCAGCCGGGACTAGCGGGAGATACGCAGTATTTT. The full variable domain, its missing parts supplied by reference TRBV5-1 and TRBJ2-3, is KAGVTQTPRYLIKTRGQQVTLSCSPISGHRSVSWYQQTPGQGLQFLFEYFSETQRNKGNFPGRFSGRQFSNSRSEMNVSTLELGDSALYLCASTPQPGLAGDTQYFGPGTRLTVL.

This clone showed up just once. The chain couples TRBV10-3 to TRBJ2-3; TRBD2 might be the D (5 bases). V was shortened by 6 bases and J by 2 bases, with 9 bases between the two germline ends. Looked up from germline, CDR1 is ENHRY and CDR2 is SYGVKD. This CDR3 contains 13 residues. The CDR3 is CAIRSGPTDTQYF. The CDR3 nucleotides read TGTGCCATCAGGAGCGGTCCCACAGATACGCAGTATTTT.

V usage is TRBV5-6 and J usage is TRBJ2-5, with D possibly matching TRBD2 (6 bases). CDR1 SGHDT and CDR2 YYEEEE come from the germline V gene. The length of the CDR3 is 15 residues. The V end lost 3 bases, the J end lost 7 bases, and 19 bases lay between the germline ends. CDR3: CASSSLASYPGTQYF. The CDR3 region has the DNA TGTGCCAGCAGCTCACTAGCTAGCTACCCAGGGACCCAGTACTTC.

This clone appeared a single time. This chain connects TRBV7-2 to TRBJ1-1; 9 bases fit TRBD1. After removal of 1 base from V and 8 bases from J, the junction contained 2 bases not matched to a gene. The CDR3 covers 13 residues. The V gene's germline CDR1 is SGHTA and CDR2 FQGNSA. CDR3 in DNA: TGTGCCAGCAGCTTAGTAGACAGGGGGGAAGCTTTCTTT. Encoded protein: CASSLVDRGEAFF.

The DNA of the CDR3 is TGTGCCAGCAGCCCCAGGGACAGCGGGCGAACTAATGAAAAACTGTTTTTT. It is translated as CASSPRDSGRTNEKLFF. The chain has TRBV7-9 and TRBJ1-4; 7 bases agree with TRBD1. Looked up from germline, CDR1 is SEHNR and CDR2 is FQNEAQ (reference sequence). This CDR3 region has 17 residues. V lost 5 bases to trimming and J lost 1 base; unmatched junction nucleotides: 10.

The sample holds a few counts of this clone. The chain couples TRBV10-2 to TRBJ2-1, with TRBD2 identical over 9 bases. The CDR3 runs 14 residues. The V gene's germline CDR1 is WSHSY and CDR2 SAAADI. Germline trimming cut 8 bases from V and 2 bases from J; bases unmatched to any gene: 4. CDR3 protein: CASSEREAYNEQFF. Written as DNA, the CDR3 is TGCGCCAGCTCGGAGCGGGAGGCCTACAATGAGCAGTTCTTC.

The chain carries TRBV6-5 and TRBJ2-1; no clear D. The germline CDR1 and CDR2 sequences are MNHEY and SVGAGI. V was shortened by 2 bases and J by 9 bases, with 11 bases between the two germline ends. The CDR3 extends over 13 amino acids. The CDR3 is CASSYPRHGEQFF. CDR3 sequence (DNA): TGTGCCAGCAGTTACCCCAGACACGGTGAGCAGTTCTTC.

Remarks on this clone: One end of the junction is discordant with germline, which a read error may explain. The V and J genes are TRBV7-9 and TRBJ1-3, with TRBD1 identical over 7 bases. Germline V lookup: CDR1 SEHNR, CDR2 FQNEAQ (reference sequence). This CDR3 is built from 14 residues. The CDR3 DNA sequence: TGTTCCAGCAGCTTAGCATCTACGTCCTCCAGGGGGTATTTT. This gives the protein CSSSLASTSSRGYF.

The rearrangement joins TRBV18 to TRBJ2-7; 14 bases align to TRBD2. There are 15 residues in the CDR3. V trimming: 3 bases; J trimming: 7 bases; junction bases outside the gene matches: 5. CDR1 KGHSH and CDR2 LQKENI come from the germline V gene. CDR3: CASSPRTSGGSEQYF. The CDR3 DNA reads TGTGCCAGCTCACCTCGGACTAGCGGGGGGTCGGAGCAGTACTTC.

The rearrangement uses TRBV19 and TRBJ2-3; weak D call: TRBD1 (6 bases). The ends were cut back, 2 bases at V and 4 bases at J, with 10 bases in the middle. The CDR3 runs 14 residues. Looked up from germline, CDR1 is LNHDA and CDR2 is SQIVND (reference sequence). CDR3 sequence: CASSIIAGADTQYF. The CDR3 coding sequence is TGTGCCAGTAGTATAATTGCAGGGGCAGATACGCAGTATTTT.

The rearrangement uses TRBV19 and TRBJ2-3, with TRBD2 identical over 7 bases. Trimming removed 1 base from V and 4 bases from J; junction bases left unmatched: 17. The length of the CDR3 is 19 residues. CDR1 LNHDA and CDR2 SQIVND come from the germline V gene (reference sequence). In DNA form, the CDR3 reads TGTGCCAGTAGTATAGGGGGTAGCGGGTTTTTCTTGATCGCAGATACGCAGTATTTT. As protein: CASSIGGSGFFLIADTQYF.

The V and J genes are TRBV27 and TRBJ2-3; 8 nucleotides align to TRBD1. This CDR3 region has 15 residues. CDR1 is MNHEY and CDR2 is SMNVEV in the germline V gene (reference sequence). V gave up 6 bases and J gave up 4 bases; unmatched junction bases: 9. The CDR3 protein is CASRPLQGVADTQYF. In nucleotides, the CDR3 is TGTGCCAGCAGACCATTACAGGGGGTCGCAGATACGCAGTATTTT.

In its sample, this clone was seen a few times. Written as DNA, the CDR3 is TGTGCCAGCAGCTTGACGGGACAGATAACTAACTATGGCTACACCTTC. This gives the protein CASSLTGQITNYGYTF. The V gene is TRBV5-4, the J gene TRBJ1-2; 7 positions match TRBD1. Germline trimming cut 1 base from V and 0 bases from J; bases unmatched to any gene: 6. Per the germline V gene, CDR1 is SGHNT and CDR2 is YYREEE (reference sequence). This CDR3 region has 16 residues. Full variable domain (outside the CDR3, taken from reference TRBV5-4 and TRBJ1-2): ETGVTQSPTHLIKTRGQQVTLRCSSQSGHNTVSWYQQALGQGPQFIFQYYREEENGRGNFPPRFSGLQFPNYSSELNVNALELDDSALYLCASSLTGQITNYGYTFGSGTRLTVV.

The chain has TRBV27 and TRBJ2-2, with TRBD2 matching over 9 bases. The germline CDR1 and CDR2 sequences are MNHEY and SMNVEV (reference sequence). The J segment lost 5 bases and the V segment lost 7 bases, leaving 11 bases of the junction unmatched. CDR3 size: 16 residues. DNA of the CDR3: TGTGCCAGCACCCATAAGCGGGAGGTCTCGACCGGGGAGCTGTTTTTT. Amino acids: CASTHKREVSTGELFF.

V gene TRBV27 combines with J gene TRBJ2-7; 9 nucleotides agree with TRBD2. Germline CDR1 and CDR2: MNHEY and SMNVEV (reference sequence). V gave up 3 bases and J gave up 6 bases; unmatched junction bases: 9. The CDR3 consists of 15 residues. The CDR3, as DNA: TGTGCCAGCAGTTTTTGGGCGGGAGGGCCGGTCGAGCAGTACTTC. Translating it yields CASSFWAGGPVEQYF.

V gene TRBV27 combines with J gene TRBJ1-6, with D hard to call. Trimming stripped 6 bases from V and 7 bases from J, with 13 bases between. CDR3 size: 14 residues. The germline CDR1 and CDR2 sequences are MNHEY and SMNVEV (reference sequence). This CDR3 is CASSWRGPNSPLHF. The CDR3 nucleotides are TGTGCCAGCAGCTGGAGAGGTCCGAATTCACCCCTCCACTTT.

This chain links TRBV9 with TRBJ1-2; possibly TRBD1 for D (5 bases). The CDR3 spans 14 residues. The germline V gene encodes CDR1 SGDLS and CDR2 YYNGEE. Trimming left V 0 bases short and J 2 bases short, with 8 bases between. For the CDR3, the DNA is TGTGCCAGCAGCGTAGGTTCAGGGAACTATGGCTACACCTTC. Translation: CASSVGSGNYGYTF.

This clone was detected only once. The rearrangement joins TRBV7-9 to TRBJ1-3; D perhaps matches TRBD1 (6 bases). CDR3 length equals 15 residues. Trimming stripped 3 bases from V and 0 bases from J, with 9 bases between. Looked up from germline, CDR1 is SEHNR and CDR2 is FQNEAQ (reference sequence). The chain's CDR3 is CASSLGGLSGNTIYF. CDR3 sequence (DNA): TGTGCCAGCAGCTTGGGGGGGCTCTCTGGAAACACCATATATTTT.

The chain carries TRBV28 and TRBJ1-5, with 8 bases aligning to TRBD1. CDR3 length: 15 amino acids. Germline CDR1 reads MDHEN; CDR2 reads SYDVKM. J lost 2 bases, V lost 5 bases, and 5 bases had no gene match. CDR3 in DNA: TGTGCCAGCAGTGCCTACAGGGGGGGCAATCAGCCCCAGCATTTT. This sequence encodes CASSAYRGGNQPQHF.

The J gene is TRBJ2-1, the V gene TRBV4-3; 12 bases are a match to TRBD2. This CDR3 is built from 17 residues. V lost 4 bases, J lost 4 bases, and 8 bases stayed unmatched. CDR1 is LGHNA, CDR2 YSLEER, per germline. The DNA of the CDR3 is TGCGCCAGCAGCCCCCGGACTAGCGGGGTAAATTACAATGAGCAGTTCTTC. As protein: CASSPRTSGVNYNEQFF.

J is TRBJ2-3 and V is TRBV19, with D perhaps matching TRBD1 (6 bases). Trimming left V 1 base short and J 2 bases short, with 13 bases between. The CDR3 sequence is 16 residues long. Germline V CDR1 and CDR2: LNHDA, SQIVND (reference sequence). Here the CDR3 DNA reads TGTGCCAGTAGTATAGTCCAACAGGGCCCCACAGATACGCAGTATTTT. As protein: CASSIVQQGPTDTQYF.

DNA for the CDR3: TGTGCCAGCAGTCCGAGACAGTTTAACTATGGCTACACCTTC. It is translated as CASSPRQFNYGYTF. The chain employs TRBV27 and TRBJ1-2, with a tentative D call TRBD1 (5 bases). The V end was cut by 5 bases, the J end by 1 base, with 11 bases between. The CDR3 is 14 amino acids. In germline, CDR1 is MNHEY, CDR2 SMNVEV (reference sequence).

The chain recombines TRBV7-3 with TRBJ2-1; 8 positions match TRBD1. The V gene's germline CDR1 is SGHTA and CDR2 FQGTGA. The CDR3 is made up of 12 amino acids. Trimming cost V 5 bases and J 10 bases; bases outside gene matches: 4. In DNA form, the CDR3 reads TGTGCCAGCAGCACCCGGACAGGGGAGCAGTTCTTC. It is translated as CASSTRTGEQFF. The complete variable domain, with remaining parts taken from reference TRBV7-3 and TRBJ2-1, reads GAGVSQTPSNKVTEKGKYVELRCDPISGHTALYWYRQSLGQGPEFLIYFQGTGAADDSGLPNDRFFAVRPEGSVSTLKIQRTERGDSAVYLCASSTRTGEQFFGPGTRLTVL.